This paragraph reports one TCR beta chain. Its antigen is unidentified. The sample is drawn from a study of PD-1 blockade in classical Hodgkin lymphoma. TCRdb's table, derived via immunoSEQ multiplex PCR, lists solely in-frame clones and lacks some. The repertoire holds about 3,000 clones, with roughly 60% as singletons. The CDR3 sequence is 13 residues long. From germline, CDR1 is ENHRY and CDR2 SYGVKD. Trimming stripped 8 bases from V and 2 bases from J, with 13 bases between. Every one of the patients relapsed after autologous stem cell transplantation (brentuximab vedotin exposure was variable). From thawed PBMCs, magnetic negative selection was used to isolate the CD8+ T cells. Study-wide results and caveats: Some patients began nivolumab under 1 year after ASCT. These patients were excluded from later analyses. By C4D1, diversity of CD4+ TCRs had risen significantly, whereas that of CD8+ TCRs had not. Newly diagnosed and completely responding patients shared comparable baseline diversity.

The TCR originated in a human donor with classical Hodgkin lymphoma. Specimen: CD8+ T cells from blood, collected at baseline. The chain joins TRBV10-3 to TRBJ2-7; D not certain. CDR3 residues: CAISDGLAYEQYF. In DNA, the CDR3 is TGTGCCATCTCCGACGGGCTAGCCTACGAGCAGTACTTC.